This is a list of T cell receptor beta chains from one sample in a study of blood T cell repertoires in COVID-19. The repertoire was sequenced with immunoSEQ multiplex PCR; TCRdb's copy has only in-frame clones and lacks some. Of some 250,000 clones listed, 91% were seen once; the top ten hold 1.2%. Sequenced input: PBMCs or T cells enriched from blood (not recorded which). All receptors derive from a human donor in a cohort exposed to, infected with or recovered from COVID-19 (not recorded which). The donor label of this sample is uncertain. Both conserved end residues are part of each CDR3. The D gene is left open where the match is weak. Only part of the rows carry a size: once, few, many, or a class if the clone is expanded.

>TRBV10-3|NA|14|NA|TRBJ2-7
CAIKPTISSYEQYF
TGTGCCATCAAACCAACTATTAGCTCCTACGAGCAGTACTTC
>TRBV24-1|NA|12|NA|TRBJ2-1
CATSDKLNEQFF
TGTGCCACCAGTGATAAACTCAATGAGCAGTTCTTC
>TRBV10-3|TRBD1|13|NA|TRBJ1-2
CAISDGTGDGYTF
TGTGCCATCAGTGACGGGACAGGGGACGGCTACACCTTC
>TRBV5-5|NA|16|NA|TRBJ2-1
CASSLDFLNSYNEQFF
TGTGCCAGCAGCTTGGACTTCTTAAACTCCTACAATGAGCAGTTCTTC
>TRBV28|NA|14|NA|TRBJ2-7
CASRLTGSSYEQYF
TGTGCCAGCAGGCTTACAGGGAGCTCCTACGAGCAGTACTTC
>TRBV19|NA|14|NA|TRBJ2-7
CASRAPGARNEQYF
TGTGCCAGTAGAGCCCCAGGGGCGAGGAACGAGCAGTACTTC
>TRBV19|NA|15|NA|TRBJ2-3
CASRFGRGATDTQYF
TGTGCCAGTAGATTCGGGCGGGGAGCCACAGATACGCAGTATTTT
>TRBV25-1|TRBD1|16|once|TRBJ1-4
CASSESRDRPNEKLFF
TGTGCCAGCAGTGAATCCAGGGACAGGCCTAATGAAAAACTGTTTTTT
>TRBV4-1|NA|14|once|TRBJ2-1
CASHPPGAYNEQFF
TGCGCCAGCCACCCCCCGGGGGCCTACAATGAGCAGTTCTTC
>TRBV14|TRBD1|14|NA|TRBJ1-2
CASSQKTGGNGYTF
TGTGCCAGCAGCCAAAAAACAGGGGGGAATGGCTACACCTTC
>TRBV9|TRBD1|18|NA|TRBJ2-3
CASSEGAWGRRDTDTQYF
TGTGCCAGCAGCGAGGGGGCATGGGGGCGCAGGGACACAGATACGCAGTATTTT
>TRBV12-5|NA|16|NA|TRBJ1-2
CASGLRKPGHLYGYTF
TGTGCTAGTGGTTTGCGAAAACCGGGACACCTTTATGGCTACACCTTC
>TRBV2|TRBD1|15|NA|TRBJ1-2
CASRGQSGQGLTYTF
TGTGCCAGCAGGGGTCAATCTGGACAGGGCTTAACCTACACCTTC
>TRBV14|NA|17|NA|TRBJ2-1
CASSQDRLIAPYNEQFF
TGTGCCAGCAGCCAAGATCGGTTGATAGCGCCCTACAATGAGCAGTTCTTC
>TRBV7-5|NA|18|NA|TRBJ2-7
CARSSRVVSQGAGYEQYF
TGTGCCAGAAGCTCCCGTGTGGTATCTCAGGGGGCGGGGTACGAGCAGTACTTC
>TRBV6-1|NA|14|NA|TRBJ2-3
CASSEAGGTDTQYF
TGTGCCAGCAGTGAAGCTGGAGGGACAGATACGCAGTATTTT
>TRBV30|NA|14|NA|TRBJ2-7
CAWTRPAGSYEQYF
TGTGCCTGGACCCGGCCTGCGGGATCTTACGAGCAGTACTTC
>TRBV4-3|TRBD2|18|NA|TRBJ2-2
CASSQEMLAGGPTGELFF
TGCGCCAGCAGCCAAGAGATGTTGGCGGGGGGGCCCACCGGGGAGCTGTTTTTT
>TRBV11-3|NA|13|NA|TRBJ1-1
CASSLSVNTEAFF
TGTGCCAGCAGCCTATCCGTGAACACTGAAGCTTTCTTT
>TRBV3-1/TRBV3-2|TRBD1|15|NA|TRBJ1-6
CASRDRGHYNSPLHF
TGTGCCAGCAGAGACAGGGGCCATTATAATTCACCCCTCCACTTT
>TRBV3-1/TRBV3-2|NA|13|NA|TRBJ1-5
CASSQGYNQPQHF
TGTGCCAGCAGCCAGGGCTACAATCAGCCCCAGCATTTT
>TRBV11-2|TRBD1|15|NA|TRBJ1-5
CASSLGGDRNQPQHF
TGTGCCAGCAGCTTAGGGGGGGACAGGAATCAGCCCCAGCATTTT
>TRBV2|TRBD1|15|NA|TRBJ1-1
CASRARDRGNTEAFF
TGTGCCAGCAGAGCCCGGGACAGGGGGAACACTGAAGCTTTCTTT
>TRBV27|NA|11|NA|TRBJ1-1
CASVRGTEAFF
TGTGCCAGCGTACGGGGCACTGAAGCTTTCTTT
>TRBV6-5|TRBD1|13|NA|TRBJ1-1
CASTHRQGADAFF
TGTGCCAGCACCCATAGGCAGGGGGCGGACGCTTTCTTT
>TRBV5-1|TRBD2|18|NA|TRBJ2-1
CASSFWASGGSSYNEQFF
TGCGCCAGCAGCTTCTGGGCTAGCGGGGGGAGCTCCTACAATGAGCAGTTCTTC
>TRBV7-9|NA|15|NA|TRBJ2-3
CASSLGKTSTDTQYF
TGTGCCAGCAGCTTAGGGAAGACTAGCACAGATACGCAGTATTTT
>TRBV24-1|TRBD1|17|NA|TRBJ2-3
CATSDSGQGVQADTQYF
TGTGCCACCAGTGACTCGGGACAGGGAGTGCAGGCAGATACGCAGTATTTT
>TRBV30|TRBD1|17|NA|TRBJ1-2
CAATRAWRGTGDYGYTF
TGTGCCGCGACACGTGCCTGGAGGGGGACAGGCGACTATGGCTACACCTTC
>TRBV10-2|NA|14|NA|TRBJ2-5
CASNPGGSEETQYF
TGCGCCAGCAATCCTGGCGGATCGGAGGAGACCCAGTACTTC
>TRBV9|TRBD2|15|NA|TRBJ2-5
CASSVSPGGQETQYF
TGTGCCAGCAGCGTATCTCCCGGGGGGCAAGAGACCCAGTACTTC
>TRBV18|NA|17|NA|TRBJ2-1
CASSPLKSGISYNEQFF
TGTGCCAGCTCACCCCTCAAGTCAGGGATCAGCTACAATGAGCAGTTCTTC
>TRBV25-1|NA|13|NA|TRBJ1-2
CASSEPHNYGYTF
TGTGCCAGCAGTGAACCCCATAACTATGGCTACACCTTC
>TRBV5-6|NA|14|NA|TRBJ1-1
CASSGIRGNTEAFF
TGTGCCAGCAGCGGAATCAGGGGAAACACTGAAGCTTTCTTT
>TRBV19|NA|12|NA|TRBJ2-2
CASSLRTGELFF
TGTGCCAGTAGTTTGCGCACCGGGGAGCTGTTTTTT
>TRBV7-9|NA|14|NA|TRBJ1-2
CASSLVGAGGGYTF
TGTGCCAGCAGCTTAGTGGGGGCAGGAGGTGGCTACACCTTC
>TRBV5-6|TRBD2|16|NA|TRBJ2-3
CASSPGLAPSTDTQYF
TGTGCCAGCAGCCCTGGACTAGCGCCCAGCACAGATACGCAGTATTTT
>TRBV7-9|NA|16|NA|TRBJ2-3
CASSLAISGSTDTQYF
TGTGCCAGCAGCTTAGCGATAAGCGGTAGCACAGATACGCAGTATTTT
>TRBV6-5|NA|12|once|TRBJ1-1
CASSSGVTEAFF
TGTGCCAGCAGCTCAGGGGTCACTGAAGCTTTCTTT
>TRBV6-5|NA|13|NA|TRBJ2-7
CASSYAGTYEQYF
TGTGCCAGCAGTTACGCAGGGACCTACGAGCAGTACTTC
>TRBV6-1|NA|14|NA|TRBJ1-2
CASSVSERPSGYTF
TGTGCCAGCAGTGTGTCGGAGCGGCCTTCTGGCTACACCTTC
>TRBV6-5|TRBD2|14|NA|TRBJ2-7
CAVQTASTSDEQYF
TGTGCCGTCCAGACGGCCTCCACTAGCGACGAGCAGTACTTC
>TRBV18|NA|14|NA|TRBJ1-1
CASSTRTERPEAFF
TGTGCCAGCTCCACAAGGACAGAACGGCCTGAAGCTTTCTTT
>TRBV6-5|TRBD1|14|NA|TRBJ1-2
CASSTSGGLYGYTF
TGTGCCAGCAGTACCTCAGGGGGGCTCTATGGCTACACCTTC
>TRBV30|NA|11|NA|TRBJ2-7
CAWGLSYEQYF
TGTGCCTGGGGTCTCTCCTACGAGCAGTACTTC
>TRBV11-2|TRBD1|17|NA|TRBJ1-3
CASSKPGQGQPGNTIYF
TGTGCCAGCAGCAAGCCGGGACAGGGTCAACCTGGAAACACCATATATTTT
>TRBV9|TRBD2|17|NA|TRBJ2-3
CASSVEGLGFRADTQYF
TGTGCCAGCAGCGTCGAGGGACTAGGGTTCAGAGCAGATACGCAGTATTTT
>TRBV5-1|NA|15|NA|TRBJ1-6
CASRFGLSYNSPLHF
TGCGCCAGCAGATTCGGTCTCTCCTATAATTCACCCCTCCACTTT
>TRBV7-2|NA|16|NA|TRBJ2-2
CASSLAGGPKTGELFF
TGTGCCAGCAGCTTAGCGGGGGGGCCCAAGACCGGGGAGCTGTTTTTT
>TRBV30|NA|15|NA|TRBJ2-3
CAWIPGLGLTDTQYF
TGTGCCTGGATCCCGGGACTGGGGCTCACAGATACGCAGTATTTT
>TRBV4-2|TRBD1|14|NA|TRBJ1-1
CASSQADRVTEAFF
TGTGCCAGCAGCCAAGCTGACAGGGTCACTGAAGCTTTCTTT
>TRBV21-1|NA|17|NA|TRBJ1-1
CASSKRGGQGSYTEAFF
TGTGCCAGCAGCAAAAGAGGGGGACAGGGGTCATACACTGAAGCTTTCTTT
>TRBV30|TRBD1|15|NA|TRBJ1-4
CAWSPPQGVVEKLFF
TGTGCCTGGAGTCCCCCACAGGGGGTGGTTGAAAAACTGTTTTTT
>TRBV6-5|TRBD1|13|NA|TRBJ1-2
CASSFGQDVGYTF
TGTGCCAGCAGTTTCGGACAGGACGTGGGCTACACCTTC
>TRBV2|NA|13|NA|TRBJ1-2
CASSESWEDGYTF
TGTGCCAGCAGTGAAAGTTGGGAGGATGGCTACACCTTC
>TRBV5-5|NA|19|NA|TRBJ1-3
CASSLVWDFGIDSGNTIYF
TGTGCCAGCAGCTTGGTTTGGGACTTCGGAATAGACTCTGGAAACACCATATATTTT
>TRBV6-2/TRBV6-3|NA|13|NA|TRBJ1-1
CASSPQGNTEAFF
TGTGCCAGCAGTCCCCAGGGCAACACTGAAGCTTTCTTT
>TRBV12-3/TRBV12-4|NA|11|NA|TRBJ2-1
CASSTTGEQFF
TGTGCCAGCAGTACGACTGGAGAGCAGTTCTTC